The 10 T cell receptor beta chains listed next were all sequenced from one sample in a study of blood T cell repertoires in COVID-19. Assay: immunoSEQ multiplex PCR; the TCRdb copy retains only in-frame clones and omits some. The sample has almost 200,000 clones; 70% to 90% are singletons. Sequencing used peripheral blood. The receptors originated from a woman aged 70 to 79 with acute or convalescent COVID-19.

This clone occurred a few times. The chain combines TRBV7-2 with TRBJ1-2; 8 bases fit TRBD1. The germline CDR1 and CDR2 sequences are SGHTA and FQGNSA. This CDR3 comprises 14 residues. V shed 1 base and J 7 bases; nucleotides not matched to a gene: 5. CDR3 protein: CASSLEAGGSGYTF. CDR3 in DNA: TGTGCCAGCAGCTTAGAGGCAGGGGGCAGTGGCTACACCTTC.

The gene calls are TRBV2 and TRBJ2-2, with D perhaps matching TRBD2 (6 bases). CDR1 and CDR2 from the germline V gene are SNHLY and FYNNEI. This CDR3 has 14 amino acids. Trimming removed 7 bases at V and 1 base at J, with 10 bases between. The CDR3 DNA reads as TGTGCCAGCATGGGGCGGGGGAACACCGGGGAGCTGTTTTTT. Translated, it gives CASMGRGNTGELFF.

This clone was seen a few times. The CDR3 DNA reads TGTGCCAGCAGCCTGCTAGTGAACAGGGGTTTGAACACTGAAGCTTTCTTT. Protein sequence: CASSLLVNRGLNTEAFF. V gene TRBV7-9 combines with J gene TRBJ1-1, with 7 bases that match TRBD1. Germline V gives CDR1 SEHNR, CDR2 FQNEAQ (reference sequence). The V and J ends lost 5 bases and 0 bases, in that order; junction bases with no gene match: 12. The CDR3 loop spans 17 amino acids. Looking up the rest from reference TRBV7-9 and TRBJ1-1 gives the full variable domain: DTGVSQNPRHKITKRGQNVTFRCDPISEHNRLYWYRQTLGQGPEFLTYFQNEAQLEKSRLLSDRFSAERPKGSFSTLEIQRTEQGDSAMYLCASSLLVNRGLNTEAFFGQGTRLTVV.

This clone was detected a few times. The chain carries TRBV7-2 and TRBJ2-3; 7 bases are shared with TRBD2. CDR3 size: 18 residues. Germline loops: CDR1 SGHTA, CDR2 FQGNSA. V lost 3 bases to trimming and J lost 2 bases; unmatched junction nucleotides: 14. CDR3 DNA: TGTGCCAGCAGCTTGGGACCTAGCGGACCAACTGTCACAGATACGCAGTATTTT. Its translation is CASSLGPSGPTVTDTQYF.

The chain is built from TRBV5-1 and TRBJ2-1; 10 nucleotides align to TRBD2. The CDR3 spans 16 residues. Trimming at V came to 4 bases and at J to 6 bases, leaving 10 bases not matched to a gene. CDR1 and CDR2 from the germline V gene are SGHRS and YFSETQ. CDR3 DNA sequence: TGCGCCAGCAGCCCAATGACTCTAGCGGGAGCCAATGAGCAGTTCTTC. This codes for CASSPMTLAGANEQFF.

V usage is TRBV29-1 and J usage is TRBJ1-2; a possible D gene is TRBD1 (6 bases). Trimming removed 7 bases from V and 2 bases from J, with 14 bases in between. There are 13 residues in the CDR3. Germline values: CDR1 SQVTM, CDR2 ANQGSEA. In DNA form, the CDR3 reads TGCAGCGGGACCTCACAGGGAAACTATGGCTACACCTTC. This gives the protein CSGTSQGNYGYTF.

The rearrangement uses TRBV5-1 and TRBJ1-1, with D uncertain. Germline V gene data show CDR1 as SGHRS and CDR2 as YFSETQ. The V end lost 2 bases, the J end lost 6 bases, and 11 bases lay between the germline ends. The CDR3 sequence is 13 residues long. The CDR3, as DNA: TGCGCCAGCAGCTTTCGAGAGGGAGCTGAAGCTTTCTTT. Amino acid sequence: CASSFREGAEAFF.

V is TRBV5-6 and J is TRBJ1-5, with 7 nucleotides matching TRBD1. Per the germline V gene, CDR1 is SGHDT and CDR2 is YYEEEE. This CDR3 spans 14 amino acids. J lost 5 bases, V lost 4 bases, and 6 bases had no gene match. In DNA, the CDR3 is TGTGCCAGCAGCCGCGACAGGGTGGATCAGCCCCAGCATTTT. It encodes CASSRDRVDQPQHF.

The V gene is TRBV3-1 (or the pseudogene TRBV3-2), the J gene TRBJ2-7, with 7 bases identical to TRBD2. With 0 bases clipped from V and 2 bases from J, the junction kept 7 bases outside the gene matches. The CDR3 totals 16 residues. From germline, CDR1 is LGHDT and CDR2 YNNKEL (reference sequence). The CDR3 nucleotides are TGTGCCAGCAGCCAAGATCCAGTGGGGGGGACCTACGAGCAGTACTTC. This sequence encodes CASSQDPVGGTYEQYF.

This CDR3 is CASSPYTAAGTEAFF. The CDR3 nucleotides read TGTGCCAGCAGCCCCTATACAGCGGCCGGCACTGAAGCTTTCTTT. The chain has TRBV11-2 and TRBJ1-1; D is uncertain. The CDR3 has 15 residues. Trimming cost V 5 bases and J 4 bases, with 17 bases left between them. CDR1 SGHAT and CDR2 FQNNGV come from the germline V gene.